These 17 T cell receptor beta chains came from one sample sequenced in a study of shared clonotypes between healthy human individuals (dated by TCRdb to about 2020). Libraries were built with the immunoSEQ multiplex PCR assay. In TCRdb, the immuneACCESS table is reduced to in-frame sequences with V and J assigned. These tables do not hold every clone; where another copy was compared, an unresolved V gene accounts for under half, and the others remain unexplained. The sample has 550,000 to 700,000 clones on record, roughly 73% of them singletons. The ten largest clones represent around 1.8% of the sample. The sample comprised memory CD4+ T cells sorted from blood. The cell subset or site label corresponds to: CD45RA-negative fraction. These receptors originate from a young woman in good health.

This chain joins TRBV18 and TRBJ2-7; 8 bases match TRBD1. This CDR3 has 15 amino acids. The ends lost 1 base at V and 3 bases at J; junction bases unmatched: 5. In germline, CDR1 is KGHSH, CDR2 LQKENI. The chain's CDR3 is CASSPRQGALYEQYF. The CDR3 DNA follows: TGTGCCAGCTCACCACGGCAGGGGGCCCTCTACGAGCAGTACTTC.

The chain has TRBV6-6 and TRBJ2-3; D is undetermined. This CDR3 comprises 14 residues. The V gene's germline CDR1 is MNHNY and CDR2 SVGAGI (reference sequence). CDR3 coding DNA: TGTCCCAACCGGGCGGCGGCTAGCACAGATACGCAGTATTTT. It yields the protein CPNRAAASTDTQYF.

The chain employs TRBV29-1 and TRBJ2-3; the match to TRBD2 covers 14 bases. With 6 bases clipped from V and 5 bases from J, the junction kept 19 bases outside the gene matches. CDR3 length equals 19 residues. The germline V gene encodes CDR1 SQVTM and CDR2 ANQGSEA. The CDR3 here is CSVGPTSTSGRAWGDTQYF. CDR3 DNA: TGCAGCGTGGGACCCACTTCGACTAGCGGGAGGGCCTGGGGAGATACGCAGTATTTT.

This chain links TRBV14 with TRBJ1-4; possibly TRBD1 for D (5 bases). Per germline, CDR1 SGHDN and CDR2 FVKESK. This CDR3 comprises 11 residues. V lost 5 bases and J lost 13, with 11 bases in between. The CDR3 bases are TGTGCCAGCAGCGCCCAGGGAGGACTGTTTTTT. It translates to CASSAQGGLFF.

The chain recombines TRBV7-2 with TRBJ2-2, with D uncertain. The CDR3 is made up of 17 amino acids. The V and J ends lost 5 bases and 0 bases respectively, with 16 bases between them. Germline values: CDR1 SGHTA, CDR2 FQGNSA. DNA of the CDR3: TGTGCCAGCAGCACACTTTTGGGATCGGCGAACACCGGGGAGCTGTTTTTT. Translated, it gives CASSTLLGSANTGELFF.

This rearrangement joins TRBV7-2 to TRBJ2-7; 9 nucleotides align to TRBD1. The CDR3 extends over 14 amino acids. The germline V gene encodes CDR1 SGHTA and CDR2 FQGNSA. J was trimmed by 4 bases and V by 5 bases; bases with no gene match: 6. For the CDR3, the DNA is TGTGCCAGCAGCGAGGGGACAGGGACGTACGAGCAGTACTTC. Encoded protein: CASSEGTGTYEQYF.

The chain carries TRBV18 and TRBJ2-3; D call uncertain. V lost 0 bases, J lost 14 bases, and 18 bases lay in between. CDR1 is KGHSH and CDR2 is LQKENI in the germline V gene. CDR3 length: 14 residues. Here the CDR3 DNA reads TGTGCCAGCTCACCACCTAGTCGAGCCCCCGACCCGTATTTT. As protein: CASSPPSRAPDPYF.

J is TRBJ2-5 and V is TRBV7-9; D tentatively reads TRBD1 or TRBD2 (5 bases each). CDR1 SEHNR and CDR2 FQNEAQ come from the germline V gene (reference sequence). This CDR3 comprises 14 residues. V lost 5 bases and J 5 bases, leaving 15 bases between the germline ends. CDR3 in amino acids: CASSQGVARETQYF. In nucleotides, the CDR3 is TGTGCCAGCAGCCAGGGAGTCGCGAGGGAGACCCAGTACTTC.

The V and J genes are TRBV4-1 and TRBJ2-2; no firm D call. CDR3 length: 17 amino acids. The V and J ends lost 4 bases and 4 bases respectively, with 19 bases between them. Germline assignment: CDR1 MGHRA and CDR2 YSYEKL. In DNA, the CDR3 is TGCGCCAGCAGCCTTGGTAGTGCAGCTTGGGGCACCGGGGAGCTGTTTTTT. As protein: CASSLGSAAWGTGELFF.

The count of this clone is one. A much larger clone differs by one base, so this may be a read error. Other nucleotide sequences from this sample produce the same CDR3. This chain uses TRBV5-1 with TRBJ2-1, with a tentative D call TRBD1 (6 bases). V lost 0 bases, J lost 4 bases, and 8 bases lay in between. The CDR3 extends over 14 amino acids. Germline CDR1 and CDR2: SGHRS and YFSETQ. CDR3 residues: CASSLEGGYNEQFF. The CDR3 bases are TGCGCCAGCAGCTTGGAAGGGGGTTACAATGAGCAGTTCTTC.

This clone was detected a few times. The genes are TRBV5-5 and TRBJ1-2; D ambiguous. This CDR3 is 13 amino acids long. V was clipped by 4 bases and J by 2 bases, with 9 bases between them. The germline CDR1 and CDR2 sequences are SGHKS and YYEKEE (reference sequence). The CDR3 DNA follows: TGTGCCAGCAGCCCTCGGTTGAACTATGGCTACACCTTC. Residues: CASSPRLNYGYTF.

The V and J genes are TRBV23-1 and TRBJ1-5; D is undetermined. TRBV23-1 is designated an ORF whose function remains uncertain. The germline V and J ends were trimmed by 4 bases and 3 bases, with 13 bases remaining between them. CDR3 size: 15 residues. CDR3 DNA: TGCGCCAGCAGTCGGCCCGGAGCTTACAATCAGCCCCAGCATTTT. Its protein is CASSRPGAYNQPQHF.

The chain carries TRBV5-1 and TRBJ2-3; 10 nucleotides match TRBD2. This CDR3 region has 16 residues. J gave up 3 bases and V 0 bases, and 4 bases lay outside the gene matches. In germline, CDR1 is SGHRS, CDR2 YFSETQ. Written as DNA, the CDR3 is TGCGCCAGCAGCTTGGTGTTAGCGGGAGGTACAGATACGCAGTATTTT. The encoded protein is CASSLVLAGGTDTQYF.

The V and J genes are TRBV10-3 and TRBJ2-5, with TRBD1 identical over 9 bases. This CDR3 region has 14 residues. The V gene end was trimmed by 10 bases and the J gene end by 4 bases; junction bases not matched to a gene: 10. Germline-derived CDR1 and CDR2 are ENHRY and SYGVKD. CDR3 amino acids: CASSRDRVTETQYF. DNA for the CDR3: TGTGCCAGCAGCCGGGACAGGGTTACAGAGACCCAGTACTTC.

The chain is built from TRBV6-5 and TRBJ2-1, with 8 bases fitting TRBD2. CDR1 and CDR2 (germline): MNHEY, SVGAGI. The CDR3 consists of 16 residues. Germline trimming cut 2 bases from V and 6 bases from J; bases unmatched to any gene: 9. CDR3 region: CASSYTSGSSPNEQFF. Written as DNA, the CDR3 is TGTGCCAGCAGTTACACGAGCGGGAGTTCACCCAATGAGCAGTTCTTC.

The chain links TRBV19 to TRBJ2-4; D may be TRBD2 (6 bases). V was shortened by 5 bases and J by 1 base, with 12 bases between the two germline ends. The germline V gene has CDR1 LNHDA and CDR2 SQIVND (reference sequence). CDR3 length equals 15 residues. The chain's CDR3 is CASSAPGSAKNIQYF. The CDR3 DNA reads TGTGCCAGTAGTGCCCCCGGGAGTGCCAAAAACATTCAGTACTTC.

The chain has TRBV10-3 and TRBJ2-3; D is ambiguous. CDR1 and CDR2 from the germline V gene are ENHRY and SYGVKD. Trimming pared 4 bases from V and 2 bases from J, leaving 10 bases between. The CDR3 is made up of 14 amino acids. The CDR3 DNA reads TGTGCCATCAGTGGCACTTCTCCCACAGATACGCAGTATTTT. This codes for CAISGTSPTDTQYF.